These 3 T cell receptor beta chains came from one sample sequenced in a study of blood T cell repertoires in COVID-19. TCRdb keeps only in-frame clones here, not all; method: immunoSEQ multiplex PCR. The sample lists about 170,000 clones, 84% occurring once. Sequencing input: peripheral blood. The source of these receptors is a human donor with acute or convalescent COVID-19. The donor label of this sample is uncertain.

The chain employs TRBV28 and TRBJ1-1, with 8 positions matching TRBD1. After removal of 5 bases from V and 4 bases from J, the junction contained 12 bases not matched to a gene. Germline V gives CDR1 MDHEN, CDR2 SYDVKM. The CDR3 runs 16 residues. The DNA of the CDR3 is TGTGCCAGCAGTGACCCGGACAGGGTTGTAGGCACTGAAGCTTTCTTT. Residues: CASSDPDRVVGTEAFF.

This clone is a singleton in its sample. V is TRBV21-1 and J is TRBJ1-5; the D call TRBD1 from the table was never checked on the DNA. TRBV21-1 is classified as a pseudogene. There are 16 residues in the CDR3. CDR3 sequence reads: CASSSRLDISNQPQHF. DNA of the CDR3: TGTGCCAGCAGCTCGCGCCTCGACATTAGCAATCAGCCCCAGCATTTT.

CDR3 nucleotide sequence: TGTGCCAGCCCCGAGCCAGGGCTCCCAGATACGCAGTATTTT. This encodes CASPEPGLPDTQYF. This chain uses TRBV6-5 with TRBJ2-3, with a possible D match to TRBD1 (5 bases). V was clipped by 8 bases and J by 4 bases, with 16 bases between them. The CDR3 extends over 14 amino acids. CDR1 and CDR2 from the germline V gene are MNHEY and SVGAGI.